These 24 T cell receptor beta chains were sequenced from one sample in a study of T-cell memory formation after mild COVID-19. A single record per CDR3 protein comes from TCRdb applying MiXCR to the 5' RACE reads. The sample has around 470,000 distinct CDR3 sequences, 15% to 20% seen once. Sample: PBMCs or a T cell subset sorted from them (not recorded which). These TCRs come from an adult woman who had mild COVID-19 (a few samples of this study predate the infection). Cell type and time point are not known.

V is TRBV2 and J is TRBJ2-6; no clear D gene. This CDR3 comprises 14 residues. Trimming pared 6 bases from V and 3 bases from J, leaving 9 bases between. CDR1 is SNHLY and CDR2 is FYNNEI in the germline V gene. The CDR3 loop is CASREMLGANVLTF. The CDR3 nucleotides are TGTGCCAGCAGAGAAATGCTTGGGGCCAACGTCCTGACTTTC.

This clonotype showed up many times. This CDR3 reads CASSLGIGTSTDTQYF. As DNA, the CDR3 is TGTGCCAGCAGCTTGGGAATCGGGACTAGCACAGATACGCAGTATTTT. The chain uses TRBV5-6 and TRBJ2-3; maybe TRBD2 (6 bases). CDR3 length: 16 residues. Deletions cut 0 bases from V and 0 bases from J, with 11 bases between. CDR1 is SGHDT and CDR2 is YYEEEE in the germline V gene.

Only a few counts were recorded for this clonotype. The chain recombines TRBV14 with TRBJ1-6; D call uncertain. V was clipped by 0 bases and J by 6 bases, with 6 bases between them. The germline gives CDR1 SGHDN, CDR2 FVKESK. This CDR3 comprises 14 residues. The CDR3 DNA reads TGTGCCAGCAGCCAAGACAGCAGTAATTCACCCCTCCACTTT. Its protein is CASSQDSSNSPLHF.

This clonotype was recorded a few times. The CDR3 sequence is CASSSFSSNQPQHF. The CDR3 DNA is TGTGCCAGCTCGTCCTTCTCTTCCAATCAGCCCCAGCATTTT. The chain couples TRBV7-9 to TRBJ1-5; D is undetermined. Germline V CDR1 and CDR2: SEHNR, FQNEAQ (reference sequence). The CDR3 consists of 14 residues. V was pared by 8 bases and J by 3 bases, with 14 bases between.

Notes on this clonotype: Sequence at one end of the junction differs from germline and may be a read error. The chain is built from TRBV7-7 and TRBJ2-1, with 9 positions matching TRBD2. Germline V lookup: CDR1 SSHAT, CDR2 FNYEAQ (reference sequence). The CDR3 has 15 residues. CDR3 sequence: CASSPRSGRIGEQFF. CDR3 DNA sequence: TGTGCTAGCAGCCCCCGCAGCGGGAGGATCGGGGAGCAGTTCTTC.

The CDR3 reads CASSIPRGAIYF. In DNA, the CDR3 is TGTGCCAGTAGTATACCCCGCGGCGCCATATATTTT. The chain joins TRBV19 to TRBJ1-3; no clear D. This CDR3 has 12 residues. Trimming removed 2 bases from V and 11 bases from J, with 10 bases in between. Per germline, CDR1 LNHDA and CDR2 SQIVND (reference sequence).

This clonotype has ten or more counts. The CDR3 here is CSARDLREAYEQYF. In DNA form, the CDR3 reads TGCAGTGCTAGAGATTTGCGGGAGGCCTACGAGCAGTACTTC. The chain is built from TRBV20-1 and TRBJ2-7; 8 bases map to TRBD2. CDR1 DFQATT and CDR2 SNEGSKA come from the germline V gene (reference sequence). The CDR3 sequence is 14 residues long. V lost 0 bases, J lost 2 bases, and 3 bases stayed unmatched.

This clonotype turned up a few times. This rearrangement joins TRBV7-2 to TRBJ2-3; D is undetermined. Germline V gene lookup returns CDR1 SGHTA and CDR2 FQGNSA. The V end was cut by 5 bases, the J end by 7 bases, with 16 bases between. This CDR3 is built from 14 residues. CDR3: CASSPSTILNTQYF. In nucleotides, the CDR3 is TGTGCCAGCAGCCCTAGTACAATCTTAAATACGCAGTATTTT.

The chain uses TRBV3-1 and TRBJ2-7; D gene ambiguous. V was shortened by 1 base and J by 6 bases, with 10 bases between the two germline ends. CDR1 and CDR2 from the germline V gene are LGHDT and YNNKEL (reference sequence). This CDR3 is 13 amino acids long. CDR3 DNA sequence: TGTGCCAGCAGCCAAGTTAGGAGTTCCGAGCAGTACTTC. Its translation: CASSQVRSSEQYF.

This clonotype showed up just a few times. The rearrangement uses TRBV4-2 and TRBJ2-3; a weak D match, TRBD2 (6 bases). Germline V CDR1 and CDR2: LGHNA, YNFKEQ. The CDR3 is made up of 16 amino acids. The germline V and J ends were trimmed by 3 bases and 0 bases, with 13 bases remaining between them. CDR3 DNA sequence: TGTGCCAGCAGCCACATAGCGGATGATAGCACAGATACGCAGTATTTT. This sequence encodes CASSHIADDSTDTQYF.

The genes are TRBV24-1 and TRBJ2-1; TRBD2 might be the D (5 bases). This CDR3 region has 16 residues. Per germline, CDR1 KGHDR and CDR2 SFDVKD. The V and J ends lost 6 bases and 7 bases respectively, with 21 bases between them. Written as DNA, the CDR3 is TGTGCCACCAGTACGTCGCGGGTGGCCGGTCTGAATGAGCAGTTCTTC. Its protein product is CATSTSRVAGLNEQFF.

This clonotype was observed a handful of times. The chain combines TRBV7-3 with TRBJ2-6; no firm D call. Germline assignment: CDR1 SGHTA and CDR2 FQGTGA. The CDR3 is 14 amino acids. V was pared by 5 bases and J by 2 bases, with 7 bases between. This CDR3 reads CASSPGPGANVLTF. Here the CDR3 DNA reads TGTGCCAGCAGCCCAGGCCCTGGGGCCAACGTCCTGACTTTC.

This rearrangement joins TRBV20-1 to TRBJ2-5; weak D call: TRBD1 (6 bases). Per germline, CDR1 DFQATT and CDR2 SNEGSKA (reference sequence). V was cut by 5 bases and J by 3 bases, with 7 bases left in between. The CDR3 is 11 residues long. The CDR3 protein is CSARQEETQYF. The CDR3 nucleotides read TGCAGTGCTCGACAGGAAGAGACCCAGTACTTC.

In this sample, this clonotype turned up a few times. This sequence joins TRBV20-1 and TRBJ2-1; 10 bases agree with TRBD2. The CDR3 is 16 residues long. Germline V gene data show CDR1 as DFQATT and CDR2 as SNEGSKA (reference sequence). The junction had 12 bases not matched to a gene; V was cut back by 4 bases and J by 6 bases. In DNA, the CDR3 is TGCAGTGCTAAAGTCCTAGCGGGAGTAAAACGCAATGAGCAGTTCTTC. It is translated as CSAKVLAGVKRNEQFF.

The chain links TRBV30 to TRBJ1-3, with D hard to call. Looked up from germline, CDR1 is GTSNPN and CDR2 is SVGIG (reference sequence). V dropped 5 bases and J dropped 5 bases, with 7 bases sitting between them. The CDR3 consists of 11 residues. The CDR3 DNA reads TGTGCCTGGCCACTCCGAAACACCATATATTTT. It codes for CAWPLRNTIYF. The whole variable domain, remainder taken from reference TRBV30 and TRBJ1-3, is SQTIHQWPATLVQPVGSPLSLECTVEGTSNPNLYWYRQAAGRGLQLLFYSVGIGQISSEVPQNLSASRPQDRQFILSSKKLLLSDSGFYLCAWPLRNTIYFGEGSWLTVV.

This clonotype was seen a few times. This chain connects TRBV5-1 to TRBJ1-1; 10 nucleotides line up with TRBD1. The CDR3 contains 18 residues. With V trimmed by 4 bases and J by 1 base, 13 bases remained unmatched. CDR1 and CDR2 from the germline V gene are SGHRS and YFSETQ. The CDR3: CASSRDGTGAVGNTEAFF. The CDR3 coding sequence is TGCGCCAGCAGCCGGGATGGGACAGGGGCCGTCGGGAACACTGAAGCTTTCTTT.

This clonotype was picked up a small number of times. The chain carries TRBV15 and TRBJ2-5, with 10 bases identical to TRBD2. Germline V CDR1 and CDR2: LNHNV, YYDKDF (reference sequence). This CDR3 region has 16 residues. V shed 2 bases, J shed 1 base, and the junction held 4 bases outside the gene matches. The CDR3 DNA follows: TGTGCCACCAGCAGACTAGCGGGGGCTCTCCAAGAGACCCAGTACTTC. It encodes CATSRLAGALQETQYF.

The DNA for the CDR3 is TGTGCCAGCAGTGACCCCGGACAGGGGAACACCGGGGAGCTGTTTTTT. As protein: CASSDPGQGNTGELFF. This rearrangement joins TRBV6-2 or TRBV6-3 to TRBJ2-2, with 8 bases fitting TRBD1. This CDR3 contains 16 residues. The J segment lost 1 base and the V segment lost 5 bases, leaving 6 bases of the junction unmatched. Germline V lookup: CDR1 MNHEY, CDR2 SVGEGT.

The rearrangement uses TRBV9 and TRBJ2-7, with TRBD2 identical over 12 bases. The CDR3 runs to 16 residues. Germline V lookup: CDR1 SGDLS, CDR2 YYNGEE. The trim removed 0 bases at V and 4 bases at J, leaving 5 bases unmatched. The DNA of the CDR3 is TGTGCCAGCAGCGTAGGACTAGCGGGGGCCGAATACGAGCAGTACTTC. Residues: CASSVGLAGAEYEQYF.

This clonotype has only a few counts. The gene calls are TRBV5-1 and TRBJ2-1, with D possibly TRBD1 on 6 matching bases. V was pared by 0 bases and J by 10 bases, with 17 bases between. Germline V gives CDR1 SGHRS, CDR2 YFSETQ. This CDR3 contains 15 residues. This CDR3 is CASSLATGHNSEQFF. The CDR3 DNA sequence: TGCGCCAGCAGCTTGGCCACAGGGCATAATAGCGAGCAGTTCTTC.

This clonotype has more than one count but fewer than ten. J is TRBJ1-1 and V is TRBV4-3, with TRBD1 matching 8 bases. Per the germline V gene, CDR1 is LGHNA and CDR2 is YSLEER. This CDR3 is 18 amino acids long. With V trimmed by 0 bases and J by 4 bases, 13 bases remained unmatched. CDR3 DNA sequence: TGCGCCAGCAGCCAAGATTACGATGGGCAGGGGGCCTTCACTGAAGCTTTCTTT. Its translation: CASSQDYDGQGAFTEAFF.

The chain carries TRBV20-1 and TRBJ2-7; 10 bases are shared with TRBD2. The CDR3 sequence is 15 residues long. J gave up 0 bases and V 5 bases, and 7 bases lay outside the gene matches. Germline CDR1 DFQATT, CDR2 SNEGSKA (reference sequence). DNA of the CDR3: TGCAGTGCTCGCCCACTAGCGGGGAACTCCTACGAGCAGTACTTC. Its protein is CSARPLAGNSYEQYF.

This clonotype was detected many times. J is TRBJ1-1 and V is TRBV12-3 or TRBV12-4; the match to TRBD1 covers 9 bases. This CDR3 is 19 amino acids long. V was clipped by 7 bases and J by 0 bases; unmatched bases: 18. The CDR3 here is CASTTITGGLKIVNTEAFF. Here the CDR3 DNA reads TGTGCCAGCACCACCATTACAGGGGGCCTGAAGATTGTGAACACTGAAGCTTTCTTT.

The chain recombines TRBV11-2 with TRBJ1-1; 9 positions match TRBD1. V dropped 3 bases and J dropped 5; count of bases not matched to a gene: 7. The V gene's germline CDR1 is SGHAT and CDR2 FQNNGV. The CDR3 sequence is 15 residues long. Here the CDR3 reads CASSLLQGARTEAFF. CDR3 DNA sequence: TGTGCCAGCAGCTTGTTACAGGGGGCGCGAACTGAAGCTTTCTTT.